The clone carrying this T cell receptor (beta chain) was seen a single time. TCRdb reanalysed the RT-PCR reads using MiXCR and keeps one entry per CDR3 protein. The sample lists around 570,000 distinct CDR3 sequences; about 11% were seen once. Germline CDR1 is SGHDT and CDR2 is YYEEEE. This CDR3 region has 16 residues. The V gene lost 4 bases and the J gene lost 3 bases, with 18 bases spanning the gap. The record originates from a study of response to subunit inactivated influenza vaccine. These data were also filed under a second study, of T cells expressing NK-cell markers. As that study records: 5'RACE template switching with UMIs produced the TCR beta cDNA. Of the CD8+ T cell pool in 5 to 7 donors, about 1.0-8% was accounted for by dominant NKG2C+ clonotypes. Four donors showed these clonotypes also leading the CD3+CD56-NKG2C+ fraction.

The material was PBMCs from blood, obtained on the day of vaccination. The source is a man in his fifties or sixties who received an inactivated influenza vaccine. The chain links TRBV5-6 to TRBJ2-3; a possible D gene is TRBD2 (5 bases). CDR3 DNA sequence: TGTGCCAGCAGCCCTCAAGGGAGAAAGATAACAGATACGCAGTATTTT. Its protein is CASSPQGRKITDTQYF.